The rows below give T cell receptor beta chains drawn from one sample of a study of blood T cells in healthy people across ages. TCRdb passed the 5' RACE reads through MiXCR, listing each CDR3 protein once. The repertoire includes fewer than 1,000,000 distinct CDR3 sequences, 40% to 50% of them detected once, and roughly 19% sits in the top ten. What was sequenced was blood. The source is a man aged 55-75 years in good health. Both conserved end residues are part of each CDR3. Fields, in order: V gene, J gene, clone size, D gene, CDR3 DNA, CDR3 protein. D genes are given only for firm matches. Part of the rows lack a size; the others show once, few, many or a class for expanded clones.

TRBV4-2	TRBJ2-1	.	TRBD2	TGTGCCAGCAGCCAGGCTAGCGGGGGGGCCTTTTATGAGCAGTTCTTC	CASSQASGGAFYEQFF
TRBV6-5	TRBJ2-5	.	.	TGTGCCAGCAGTTACTCCCCCAGGGACACCCAAGAGACCCAGTACTTC	CASSYSPRDTQETQYF
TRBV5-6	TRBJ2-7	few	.	TGTGCCAGCAGCTTTCAAATCACACAGGGTCGGGTGACCTACGAGCAGTACTTC	CASSFQITQGRVTYEQYF
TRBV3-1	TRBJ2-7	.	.	TGTGCCAGCAGCCAACTTACCTACGAGCAGTACTTC	CASSQLTYEQYF
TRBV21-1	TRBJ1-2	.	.	TGTGCCAGCAGCAAAAGTCCCGGACAGAACTATGGCTACACCTTC	CASSKSPGQNYGYTF
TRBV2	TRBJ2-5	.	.	TGTGCCAGTTCTAAAACACGGGGTATGAGGGAGCAGTACTTC	CASSKTRGMREQYF
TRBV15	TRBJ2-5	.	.	TGTGCCACCAGCAGATCAGAGTGGGAGACCCAGTACTTC	CATSRSEWETQYF
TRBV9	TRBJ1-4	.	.	TGTGCCAGCAGCGTAGCTCCACAGGGTAATGAAAAACTGTTTTTT	CASSVAPQGNEKLFF
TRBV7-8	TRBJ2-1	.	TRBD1	TGTGCCAGCAGCTTATTACAGGGGAAAGTAGAATCCTACAATGAGCAGTTCTTC	CASSLLQGKVESYNEQFF
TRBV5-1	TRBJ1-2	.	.	TGCGCCAGCAGCTTAAGGGATGGGCCCTTTGGCTACACCTTC	CASSLRDGPFGYTF
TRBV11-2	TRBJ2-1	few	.	TGTGCCAGCAGCTTATGGGCCCTGGGGAATGAGCAGTTCTTC	CASSLWALGNEQFF
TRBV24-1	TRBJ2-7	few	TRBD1	TGTGCCACCAGTGCCGGACAGGGTGACAACGAGCAGTACTTC	CATSAGQGDNEQYF
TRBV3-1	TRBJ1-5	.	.	TGTGCCTGCAGTCAATCAGACGGGGGTCAGCCCCAGCATTTT	CACSQSDGGQPQHF
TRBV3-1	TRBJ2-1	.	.	TGTGCCAGCAGCCGAGACGGGCGGTCCGGTGAGCAGTTCTTC	CASSRDGRSGEQFF
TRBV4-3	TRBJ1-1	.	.	TGCGCCAGCAGCCAAGATTACGGTTCACTCGGGGCTGAAGCTTTCTTT	CASSQDYGSLGAEAFF
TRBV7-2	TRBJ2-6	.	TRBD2	TGTGCCAGCATCTACGGGGGGGGGCGCCTGGCCAACGTCCTGACTTTC	CASIYGGGRLANVLTF
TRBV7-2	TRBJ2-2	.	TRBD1	TGTGCCAGCAGCTTCAGTGGGACAGCTAACACCGGGGAGCTGTTTTTT	CASSFSGTANTGELFF
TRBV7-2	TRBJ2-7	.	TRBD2	TGTGCCAGCCGGACTAGCGGGGAAGGATACGAGCAGTACTTC	CASRTSGEGYEQYF
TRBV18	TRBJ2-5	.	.	TGTGCCAGCTCACCAAATTGCGGCGGGGGCCGCCAACAGACCCAGTACTTC	CASSPNCGGGRQQTQYF
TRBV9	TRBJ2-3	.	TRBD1	TGTGCCAGCAGCCCGCGGGACAGGGTGGCAGATACGCAGTATTTT	CASSPRDRVADTQYF
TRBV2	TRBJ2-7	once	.	TGTGCCAGCAGTGGAGAGGGACCCTACGAGCAGTACTTC	CASSGEGPYEQYF
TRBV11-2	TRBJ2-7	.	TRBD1	TGTGCCAGCAGCTTAGTCAGGACAGGGACTCGCGAGCAGTACTTC	CASSLVRTGTREQYF
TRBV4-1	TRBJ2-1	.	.	TGCGCCAACGGCCAAGATCAGGGGACGGCCTCCCGGCAGTTCTTC	CANGQDQGTASRQFF
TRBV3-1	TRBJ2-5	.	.	TGTGCCAGCAGCCCTCTTACCTCGGGAGTGACCCAGTACTTC	CASSPLTSGVTQYF
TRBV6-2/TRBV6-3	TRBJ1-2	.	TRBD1	TGTGCCAGCAGTTATCCCAGGGGGACGGCTGGCACCTTC	CASSYPRGTAGTF
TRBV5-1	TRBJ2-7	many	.	TGCGCCAGCAGCGCACGGCCCCTATACGAGCAGTACTTC	CASSARPLYEQYF
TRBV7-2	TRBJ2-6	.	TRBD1	TGTGCCAGCAGCAAACAGGGGGCGGCCGGGGCCAACGTCCTGACTTTC	CASSKQGAAGANVLTF
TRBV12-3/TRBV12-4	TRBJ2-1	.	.	TGTGCCAGCACTCCGGAACTGAACTACAATGAGCAGTTCTTC	CASTPELNYNEQFF
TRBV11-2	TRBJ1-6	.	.	TGTGCCAGCAGCTTAGTCCCTGATTCACCCCTCCACTTT	CASSLVPDSPLHF
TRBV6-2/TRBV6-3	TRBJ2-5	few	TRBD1	TGTGCCAGCAGTGGGACAGCCTTAACCCAGTACTTC	CASSGTALTQYF
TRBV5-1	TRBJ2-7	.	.	TGCGCCAGCCGCTCGGGTGATGTATCCGAGCAGTACTTC	CASRSGDVSEQYF
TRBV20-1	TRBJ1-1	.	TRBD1	TGCAGTGCTACCGACAGGGGGAGGACTGAAGCTTTCTTT	CSATDRGRTEAFF
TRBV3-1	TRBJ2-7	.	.	TGTGCCAGCAGCCAAGGGTGGGACACTATCAACGAGCAGTACTTC	CASSQGWDTINEQYF
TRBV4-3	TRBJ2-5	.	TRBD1	TGCGCCAGCAGCCGGACCTCGGACAGGGCGCAGACCCAGTACTTC	CASSRTSDRAQTQYF
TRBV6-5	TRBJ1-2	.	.	TGTGCCAGCAGTTACTCGACTCCGGGGCTAATTGGCTACACCTTC	CASSYSTPGLIGYTF
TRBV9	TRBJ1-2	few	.	TGTGCCAGCAGCGCCGAGTTCGGGGGTCAGCCGCTTGTGCCGACGCTTACTAACTATGGCTACACCTTC	CASSAEFGGQPLVPTLTNYGYTF
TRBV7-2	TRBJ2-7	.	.	TGTGCCAGCAGCTTACGCCGGGACAAGGACGAGCAGTACTTC	CASSLRRDKDEQYF
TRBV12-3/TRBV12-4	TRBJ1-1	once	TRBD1	TGTGCCAGCAGGGGGGACAGGAAGAACACTGAAGCTTTCTTT	CASRGDRKNTEAFF
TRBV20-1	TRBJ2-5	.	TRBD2	TGCAGTGCCCCTACTAGCGGGGGGCTCCGCCAAGAGACCCAGTACTTC	CSAPTSGGLRQETQYF
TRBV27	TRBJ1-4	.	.	TGTGCCAGCAGTTTAAGGGGCAGAGAAAAACTGTTTTTT	CASSLRGREKLFF
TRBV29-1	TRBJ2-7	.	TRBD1	TGCAGCGTTGGACGGGACAGGGGAGCCTACGAGCAGTACTTC	CSVGRDRGAYEQYF